This T cell receptor beta chain was observed in a study of cytomegalovirus exposure and HLA in healthy donors. Study observations and caveats: Cytomegalovirus-associated TCR beta chains were listed, numbering around 150. In an earlier analysis, most TCR beta V segments were productive about 87% or about 30% of the time. Reported performance of the classifier showed diagnosis of cytomegalovirus status with high specificity and sensitivity. The only immune exposure information that was available was CMV serostatus.

As concerns this clone: Antigen: not known.

The CDR3 covers 13 residues. Per the germline V gene, CDR1 is MNHEY and CDR2 is SVGAGI. V dropped 0 bases and J dropped 10 bases, with 9 bases sitting between them. PCR was performed using 60 Vbeta and 13 Jbeta primers. Using immunoSEQ multiplex PCR, the repertoire was profiled, and TCRdb retains in-frame clones only, with some absent. Here the sample table reports roughly 110,000 clones. This TCR was sampled from a man aged 25-45 years in good health and CMV-seronegative. The chain combines TRBV6-5 with TRBJ2-2; no definite D call. Sequencing was carried out using PBMCs. The CDR3 sequence: CASSYSRDLELFF. In DNA form, the CDR3 reads TGTGCCAGCAGTTACTCGAGAGATCTGGAGCTGTTTTTT.